One and the same sample provided the 17 T cell receptor beta chains below, sequenced in a study of metastatic and nonmetastatic thyroid tumors. The entire patient cohort was treatment-naive prior to thyroid surgery. TCRdb re-called the PCR reads through MiXCR. This sample carries some 41,000 clones, about 3.2% of them seen once, and the ten largest clones take roughly 9.1%. The sample taken for sequencing was blood. Source of these receptors: a female donor with papillary thyroid cancer or a benign thyroid nodule (not recorded which). Some clones in this sample may be carry-over from other donors' samples.

Points on this clone: This may arise from a read error, as a much more abundant clone is one base away. The chain couples TRBV20-1 to TRBJ2-5; D may be TRBD1 or TRBD2 (6 bases each). The CDR3 is 15 amino acids. V lost 5 bases and J 0 bases, leaving 16 bases between the germline ends. CDR1 and CDR2 (germline): DFQATT, SNEGSKA (reference sequence). This CDR3 is CSAPAVGGYQETQYF. Here the CDR3 DNA reads TGCAGTGCTCCGGCGGTGGGGGGCTACCAAGAGACCCAGTACTTC.

This clone showed up many times. Sequence at one end of the junction differs from germline and may be a read error. The chain joins TRBV30 to TRBJ1-4; D is perhaps TRBD1 (5 bases). This CDR3 has 13 amino acids. CDR1 is GTSNPN, CDR2 SVGIG, per germline (reference sequence). CDR3 bases: TGTGCCTGGACTACGGGGGGTGCAGAAAACCTGTTTTTT. Protein: CAWTTGGAENLFF.

This clone showed up many times. The J gene is TRBJ2-7, the V gene TRBV12-3 or TRBV12-4; D perhaps matches TRBD1 (5 bases). V was pared by 7 bases and J by 5 bases, with 24 bases between. The CDR3 is 16 residues long. CDR3 protein: CASITGLGQTGNEQYF. Written as DNA, the CDR3 is TGTGCCAGCATCACAGGCCTAGGGCAGACCGGAAACGAGCAGTACTTC.

In its sample, this clone is medium-sized. V is TRBV2 and J is TRBJ1-5; maybe TRBD1 (5 bases). The germline V and J ends were trimmed by 2 bases and 5 bases, with 10 bases remaining between them. Per germline, CDR1 SNHLY and CDR2 FYNNEI. There are 14 residues in the CDR3. The CDR3 DNA reads as TGTGCCAGCAGTGAACAGAGGGGTCATCAGCCCCAGCATTTT. Amino acids: CASSEQRGHQPQHF.

The chain links TRBV12-3 or TRBV12-4 to TRBJ2-5; 9 bases are shared with TRBD1. V lost 7 bases and J lost 4; bases outside the gene matches: 10. The CDR3 is made up of 15 amino acids. The CDR3 sequence is CASNYPGQGAETQYF. The CDR3 bases are TGTGCCAGCAATTATCCGGGACAGGGAGCAGAGACCCAGTACTTC.

This clone has more than one count but fewer than ten. The chain uses TRBV28 and TRBJ1-1, with D tentatively TRBD1 (5 bases). There are 12 residues in the CDR3. V was pared by 2 bases and J by 13 bases, with 14 bases between. In germline, CDR1 is MDHEN, CDR2 SYDVKM. The CDR3 sequence is CASSLGGGRDFF. CDR3 nucleotides: TGTGCCAGCAGTTTAGGGGGGGGTAGAGATTTCTTT.

This clone was observed many times. The CDR3 DNA follows: TGTGCCAGCAGCCAAAGGGCTAATCAGCCCCAGCATTTT. It codes for CASSQRANQPQHF. The chain carries TRBV14 and TRBJ1-5; D ambiguous. Germline V gives CDR1 SGHDN, CDR2 FVKESK. The CDR3 is 13 amino acids. V lost 2 bases and J lost 4, with 6 bases in between.

The sample holds many counts of this clone. This chain links TRBV3-1 with TRBJ2-5, with TRBD2 as a possible D gene (6 bases). This CDR3 is built from 18 residues. Germline assignment: CDR1 LGHDT and CDR2 YNNKEL (reference sequence). Trimming took off 4 bases at V and 5 bases at J, with 26 bases between the two ends. The CDR3 sequence is CASSPPVWDGSYVETQYF. The CDR3 nucleotides read TGTGCCAGCAGCCCACCTGTTTGGGACGGGAGCTACGTTGAGACCCAGTACTTC.

The J gene is TRBJ2-5, the V gene TRBV7-9, with D possibly being TRBD1 or TRBD2 (5 bases each). The germline gives CDR1 SEHNR, CDR2 FQNEAQ (reference sequence). V was cut by 3 bases and J by 5 bases, with 19 bases left in between. The CDR3 length is 16 residues. DNA for the CDR3: TGTGCCAGCAGCTTGATACCGGGACCGCGCGGGGAGACCCAGTACTTC. Translated: CASSLIPGPRGETQYF.

This clone was recorded at least ten times. The chain uses TRBV4-2 and TRBJ2-3; 9 bases are shared with TRBD2. Germline trimming cut 3 bases from V and 1 base from J; bases unmatched to any gene: 17. This CDR3 spans 20 amino acids. CDR1 is LGHNA, CDR2 YNFKEQ, per germline. The CDR3 DNA reads as TGTGCCAGCAGCCAGCAGGTTAGCGGGAGAGGGCCGAGTGGCACAGATACGCAGTATTTT. Translating it yields CASSQQVSGRGPSGTDTQYF.

In this sample, this clone turned up many times. The chain uses TRBV6-5 and TRBJ1-2, with a weak D call TRBD1 (6 bases). CDR1 is MNHEY and CDR2 is SVGAGI in the germline V gene. The CDR3 is 15 residues long. V lost 2 bases to trimming and J lost 2 bases, with 12 bases between them. The CDR3: CASSYNRVFNYGYTF. For the CDR3, the DNA is TGTGCCAGCAGTTACAACAGGGTGTTCAACTATGGCTACACCTTC.

This clone was picked up many times. The genes are TRBV15 and TRBJ2-1; TRBD2 agrees at 8 bases. CDR1 is LNHNV, CDR2 YYDKDF, per germline (reference sequence). Germline trimming cut 0 bases from V and 5 bases from J; bases unmatched to any gene: 6. The CDR3 loop spans 16 amino acids. The CDR3 region is CATSRDRGGRHNEQFF. CDR3 DNA sequence: TGTGCCACCAGCAGAGATCGGGGGGGGCGGCACAATGAGCAGTTCTTC.

This clone occurred many times. The V gene is TRBV5-4, the J gene TRBJ2-7; 9 bases are shared with TRBD2. V gave up 0 bases and J gave up 6 bases; unmatched junction bases: 7. Germline assignment: CDR1 SGHNT and CDR2 YYREEE (reference sequence). The CDR3 contains 15 residues. The CDR3 region is CASSLDSSGSFEQYF. For the CDR3, the DNA is TGTGCCAGCAGCTTGGATAGTAGCGGGAGCTTCGAGCAGTACTTC.

This clone was found many times. This chain joins TRBV7-9 and TRBJ2-2, with 12 nucleotides matching TRBD1. Unmatched junction bases numbered 10, after V lost 4 bases and J lost 7 bases. Germline CDR1 SEHNR, CDR2 FQNEAQ (reference sequence). This CDR3 region has 17 residues. The chain's CDR3 is CASSSLVGTGGNGELFF. The CDR3 region has the DNA TGTGCCAGCAGCTCCCTGGTGGGGACAGGGGGCAACGGGGAGCTGTTTTTT.

There are many counts of this clone. The rearrangement uses TRBV5-1 and TRBJ1-1; D ambiguous. This CDR3 has 14 amino acids. Trimming took off 0 bases at V and 4 bases at J, with 10 bases between the two ends. CDR1 SGHRS and CDR2 YFSETQ come from the germline V gene. The CDR3 coding sequence is TGCGCCAGCAGCTTGGGTCAGGTCTCCACTGAAGCTTTCTTT. Protein sequence: CASSLGQVSTEAFF.

This clone has only a few counts. The chain couples TRBV6-6 to TRBJ2-7; 9 nucleotides match TRBD2. The CDR3 length is 14 residues. The V gene end was trimmed by 0 bases and the J gene end by 10 bases; junction bases not matched to a gene: 7. The germline gives CDR1 MNHNY, CDR2 SVGAGI (reference sequence). The CDR3 region is CASSYSGTSLDQYF. For the CDR3, the DNA is TGTGCCAGCAGTTACTCGGGGACTAGCCTCGATCAGTACTTC.

This clone occurred many times. The rearrangement joins TRBV7-6 to TRBJ2-2, with D possibly called TRBD1 or TRBD2 (5 bases each). The germline CDR1 and CDR2 sequences are SGHVS and FNYEAQ. The V and J ends lost 4 bases and 6 bases respectively, with 15 bases between them. This CDR3 has 15 residues. CDR3 loop: CASSWDALPSGELFF. For the CDR3, the DNA is TGTGCCAGCAGCTGGGACGCACTGCCGTCCGGGGAGCTGTTTTTT.